This T cell receptor (beta chain) was captured by sequencing in a study of control samples from healthy donors and cancer patients. Profiled with immunoSEQ multiplex PCR; TCRdb holds only in-frame clones, not every one. The sample has approximately 79,000 clones; roughly 90% are singletons. The clonotype originates from a middle-aged man in good health. Sequencing used blood.

The CDR3 nucleotides read TGTGCCAGCAGCTTAGCCCCAACTTCTGAGCAGTACTTC. This encodes CASSLAPTSEQYF. V is TRBV11-3 and J is TRBJ2-7; D unclear. V gave up 1 base and J gave up 7 bases, with 11 bases separating them. CDR1 SGHNT and CDR2 YENEEA come from the germline V gene. The CDR3 totals 13 residues.